The following is a T cell receptor beta chain sequence with its context. Its cognate antigen is unknown. This sample is part of a study of somatic mutations in cytotoxic T cells in rheumatoid arthritis. General study points: For CD8+ T-cell clonality, rheumatoid arthritis patients and age-matched healthy controls did not differ significantly. Unlike healthy controls, rheumatoid arthritis patients had CD8+ clonality that increased with age.

Per the study methods: Patient CD8+ clones exceeding 1% seldom corresponded to published virus-specific TCRB sequences. Sequenced by immunoSEQ multiplex PCR; TCRdb stores in-frame clones only, minus some. That table is the source of V, J and clone size, and D and trimming were worked out from the DNA. The repertoire includes 15,000 to 20,000 clones, under 80% of them detected once, and around 14% sits in the top ten. The junction had 12 bases not matched to a gene; V was cut back by 7 bases and J by 0 bases. The germline CDR1 and CDR2 sequences are SQVTM and ANQGSEA. This CDR3 spans 17 amino acids. The receptor was isolated from an adult with rheumatoid arthritis. V and J are TRBV29-1 and TRBJ2-6; 7 nucleotides align to TRBD2. Sequenced material: CD8+ T cells sorted from blood. The CDR3 DNA follows: TGCAGCGCTGGGGAGGGGACCAAAAGCTCTGGGGCCAACGTCCTGACTTTC. Translation: CSAGEGTKSSGANVLTF. Filled out from reference TRBV29-1 and TRBJ2-6, the complete variable domain reads SAVISQKPSRDICQRGTSLTIQCQVDSQVTMMFWYRQQPGQSLTLIATANQGSEATYESGFVIDKFPISRPNLTFSTLTVSNMSPEDSSIYLCSAGEGTKSSGANVLTFGAGSRLTVL.